This record looks at one TCR beta chain sequence and its context. The sample is drawn from a study of blood T cell repertoires in COVID-19. Background on the study: The samples span acute and convalescent COVID-19 from the United States, Italy and Spain. PBMCs, B-cell-depleted T cells, or T cells provided the cDNA or gDNA that made up the material.

Per the study methods: Quantification of nucleated cells was approximated via reference gene primer amplification. Sequencing was performed with immunoSEQ multiplex PCR; in TCRdb, only in-frame clones are kept and a portion is missing. Clone size and V and J calls were adopted from that table, with D and trimming inferred from the DNA. The profile covers around 150,000 clones, with approximately 73% appearing a single time and around 4.4% taken by the ten largest. Trimming cost V 7 bases and J 1 base, with 14 bases left between them. The CDR3 has 15 residues. This clonotype was obtained from a man aged 55-75 years with acute or convalescent COVID-19. This chain links TRBV23-1 with TRBJ2-1; maybe TRBD1 (8 bases). TRBV23-1 is classed as an ORF, of uncertain function. The sequenced material came from peripheral blood. CDR3 in DNA: TGCGCCAGCAAGACAGGGGAGGGTTCCTACAATGAGCAGTTCTTC. It specifies CASKTGEGSYNEQFF.